The sequence of this T cell receptor (beta chain) was determined in a study of shared clonotypes between healthy human individuals (dated by TCRdb to between 2020 and 2021). Background on the whole study: The cohort included three men and a couple of women between 18 and 49 years of age. For each donor, CD4 naive and CD4 memory were each run on three plates, CD8 naive on two plates, and CD8 memory on one plate. Blood TCR repertoires of five healthy adults were deeply sequenced to estimate repertoire size and the extent of clonotype sharing between individuals. Different laboratories and diverse techniques were used to prepare libraries and sequence TCR repertoires, to increase sequencing depth and limit assay-specific biases. Each donor's leukapheresis produced roughly between roughly 0.85 and 9.5 billion PBMCs. Paper-wide results and their limitations: About 5% of naive CD4, around 3.5% of naive CD8, approximately 2.2% of memory CD4, and around 0.4% of memory CD8 clonotypes were shared across a few donors. The small number of donors limited the genetic and exposure-history diversity represented. Pairwise subsampling led to the expectation that sequencing depth would affect the degree of clonotype sharing among donors. Sampling was restricted to blood, and TCR repertoires in tissue are likely to differ from TCR repertoires in blood. Clonotypes shared by all four sorted-subset donors showed higher generation probabilities than non-shared clonotypes. Rarefaction of sorted-subset datasets indicated incomplete sequencing despite the large sequencing depth. Larger estimated clonotype richness was generally found for naive subsets than for memory subsets.

Taken from cysteine to phenylalanine, the CDR3 has 15 residues. Solely the CDR3 DNA is kept, with 45 bases framed from the first base. Relative to germline, V is missing 1 base and J is missing 1 base, with 4 bases of the junction outside any gene match. CDR1 and CDR2 were assigned from the germline V gene as SGHTA and FQGNSA. Of note for this clone: The antigen it binds to is not known. Nothing much larger sits one base from this clone, and base qualities are not available.

Using the deep immunoSEQ assay, multiplex PCR amplified TCR CDR3 regions from genomic DNA. For each cell subset, the extracted genomic DNA was distributed evenly across all wells of several immunoSEQ 96-well plates, and each plate served as one replicate. For sorted subsets, roughly 190 ng of genomic DNA, equivalent to about 30,000 T cell genomes, went into each replicate PCR. Purified libraries were measured with a Qubit 3.0 fluorometer, size-checked on a Bioanalyzer 2100, and measured again with the KAPA Library Quantification kit. Every immunoSEQ 96-well plate was sequenced on a separate single-read 150-cycle Illumina NextSeq 550 flow cell. Under the source paper's analysis protocol: The immunoSEQ output contained only junctional sequences without quality scores, so filtering could not match that applied to full-length reads. Sequences were annotated with PyIR, a Python wrapper for IgBLAST v1.9, and V/J genes and CDR3 were assigned using IMGT germline references. Reads were removed for weak V/J assignments (E-value above 1e-6), missing CDR3, stop codons, out-of-frame junctions, or ambiguous translated residues. V3J clonotypes were defined by identical inferred V gene, J gene, and CDR3 amino acid sequence. Percentage overlap between repertoires was calculated by dividing the number of shared unique clonotypes by the size of the smaller repertoire. Three approaches were used to assess repertoire richness: RTK rarefaction, the Chao1 estimator, and Recon v2.1 estimates of unobserved clonotypes. OLGA was used to compute generation probabilities for all TCRbeta clonotypes that the gDNA method yielded from several donors. The table comes from immuneACCESS by way of TCRdb, which keeps in-frame sequences with V and J called. Part of the clones is missing from these tables; in studies checked, under half for an unresolved V gene and the rest for unknown reasons. The DNA gave D and trimming, while V, J and clone size come from that table. Recorded for this sample are about 2 million clones; over 85% of them occurred a single time. About 1.1% of the sample lies in the top ten.

CD8 naive samples consisted of CD45RO-negative cells that were positively selected for CCR7, yielding a CD45RA+CCR7+ population without TemRA cells. Donors were healthy HIV-negative adults with no recently reported acute infections or vaccinations. All donors were Caucasian adults living in Nashville, Tennessee, USA. After blood collection by leukapheresis, PBMCs were isolated using Ficoll-Histopaque density gradient centrifugation and then cryopreserved in the vapor phase of liquid nitrogen. Purity and quantity of every magnetically sorted T cell population were checked by analytical flow cytometry. Genomic DNA was isolated from every sorted fraction and measured by UV absorbance on a Nanodrop 2000c.

The TCR was taken from a man aged 18 to 30 in good health. The sequencing sample was made of naive CD8+ T cells sorted from blood. Explained via the paper, the cell subset or site label denotes: CD45RA+CCR7+. The chain is assembled from TRBV7-2 and TRBJ2-7; TRBD2 agrees with 7 junctional bases. In nucleotides, the sequence is TGTGCCAGCAGCTTAGACGGGGGGACTTCCTACGAGCAGTACTTC. The encoded protein is CASSLDGGTSYEQYF.